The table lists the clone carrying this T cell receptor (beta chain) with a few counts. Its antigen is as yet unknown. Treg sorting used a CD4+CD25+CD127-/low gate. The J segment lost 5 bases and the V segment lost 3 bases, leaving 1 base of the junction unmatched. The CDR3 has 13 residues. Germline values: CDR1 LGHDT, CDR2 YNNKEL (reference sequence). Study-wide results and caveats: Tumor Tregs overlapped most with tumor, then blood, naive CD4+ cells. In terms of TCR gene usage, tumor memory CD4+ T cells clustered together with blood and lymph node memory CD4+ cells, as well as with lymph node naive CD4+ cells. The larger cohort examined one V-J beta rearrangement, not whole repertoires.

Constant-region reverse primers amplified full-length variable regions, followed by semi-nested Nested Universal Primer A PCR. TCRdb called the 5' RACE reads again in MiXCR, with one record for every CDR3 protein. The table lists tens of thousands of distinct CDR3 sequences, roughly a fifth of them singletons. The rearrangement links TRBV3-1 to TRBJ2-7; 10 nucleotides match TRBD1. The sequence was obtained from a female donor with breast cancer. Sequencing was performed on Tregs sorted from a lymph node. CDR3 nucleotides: TGTGCCAGCAGCCAGGGGACAGGGGACGAGCAGTACTTC. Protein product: CASSQGTGDEQYF.